This passage covers 15 T cell receptor beta chains from one sample sequenced in a study of blood T cell repertoires in COVID-19. Libraries were prepared by immunoSEQ multiplex PCR; TCRdb keeps only in-frame clonotypes and omits some of them. This table holds just over 250,000 clones, roughly 88% found once. Input material: peripheral blood. These receptors originate from a woman in her 70s with COVID-19, enrolled during active disease.

The genes are TRBV5-8 and TRBJ2-3; maybe TRBD2 (6 bases). CDR1 is SGHTS and CDR2 is YDEGEE in the germline V gene. The CDR3 has 15 amino acids. V gave up 4 bases and J gave up 1 base, with 13 bases separating them. CDR3 DNA: TGTGCCAGCAGCGAGTCCCGGAGGGGCACAGATACGCAGTATTTT. Translated, it gives CASSESRRGTDTQYF. The full variable domain, in which reference TRBV5-8 and TRBJ2-3 provide the parts outside the CDR3, is EAGVTQSPTHLIKTRGQQATLRCSPISGHTSVYWYQQALGLGLQFLLWYDEGEERNRGNFPPRFSGRQFPNYSSELNVNALELEDSALYLCASSESRRGTDTQYFGPGTRLTVL.

The chain has TRBV3-1 (or the pseudogene TRBV3-2) and TRBJ2-7, with 7 bases aligning to TRBD1. The CDR3 runs to 14 residues. Germline V CDR1 and CDR2: LGHDT, YNNKEL (reference sequence). The ends lost 2 bases at V and 13 bases at J; junction bases unmatched: 14. The CDR3 protein is CASSQQATRQGVYF. The CDR3 DNA reads TGTGCCAGCAGCCAACAGGCTACAAGACAGGGTGTTTACTTC.

V and J are TRBV4-1 and TRBJ1-4; D is unclear. The germline CDR1 and CDR2 sequences are MGHRA and YSYEKL. This CDR3 region has 16 residues. Trimming left V 0 bases short and J 0 bases short, with 8 bases between. The CDR3 DNA reads TGCGCCAGCAGCCAAGATCAACAGACAACTAATGAAAAACTGTTTTTT. The encoded protein is CASSQDQQTTNEKLFF.

This chain connects TRBV6-6 to TRBJ1-2; D may be TRBD1 (5 bases). V gave up 6 bases and J gave up 8 bases, with 10 bases separating them. Germline CDR1 MNHNY, CDR2 SVGAGI (reference sequence). The CDR3 is made up of 11 amino acids. CDR3 in amino acids: CASRQTEGYTF. Written as DNA, the CDR3 is TGTGCCAGCAGACAGACAGAGGGCTACACCTTC.

The rearrangement joins TRBV6-5 to TRBJ1-3; D ambiguous. V was trimmed by 5 bases and J by 9 bases, leaving 11 bases between them. Germline lookup yields CDR1 MNHEY and CDR2 SVGAGI. The CDR3 contains 12 residues. The CDR3 loop reads CASSPRRGTIYF. The CDR3 coding sequence is TGTGCCAGCAGTCCCCGGCGCGGCACCATATATTTT.

The J gene is TRBJ1-2, the V gene TRBV5-1; weak D call: TRBD1 (5 bases). Trimming cost V 2 bases and J 3 bases, with 17 bases left between them. This CDR3 has 16 amino acids. Looked up from germline, CDR1 is SGHRS and CDR2 is YFSETQ. CDR3 coding DNA: TGCGCCAGCAGCTTAGGGGCGGTAGGGTTGGACTATGGCTACACCTTC. It specifies CASSLGAVGLDYGYTF.

This clone has just one count. V is TRBV24-1 and J is TRBJ2-1; D gene unclear. The CDR3 runs to 15 residues. V lost 1 base to trimming and J lost 5 bases, with 11 bases between them. CDR1 is KGHDR and CDR2 is SFDVKD in the germline V gene. The DNA for the CDR3 is TGTGCCACCAGTGATTTATCAGCACTAAACAATGAGCAGTTCTTC. Amino acids: CATSDLSALNNEQFF.

The rearrangement links TRBV28 to TRBJ1-5; 9 bases align to TRBD1. Trimming removed 5 bases from V and 1 base from J; junction bases left unmatched: 6. This CDR3 comprises 16 residues. Germline values: CDR1 MDHEN, CDR2 SYDVKM. The CDR3 nucleotides read TGTGCCAGCAGTAACGACAGGGGGAACAGCAATCAGCCCCAGCATTTT. This translates into CASSNDRGNSNQPQHF.

This clone was counted between two and nine times. The V gene is TRBV15, the J gene TRBJ1-2; 9 bases match TRBD1. J lost 1 base, V lost 2 bases, and 5 bases had no gene match. Looked up from germline, CDR1 is LNHNV and CDR2 is YYDKDF (reference sequence). The CDR3 has 16 amino acids. The CDR3 region has the DNA TGTGCCACCAGCAGACGTAGACAGGGGGTTAACTATGGCTACACCTTC. Amino acid sequence: CATSRRRQGVNYGYTF. The full variable domain, its missing parts supplied by reference TRBV15 and TRBJ1-2, is DAMVIQNPRYQVTQFGKPVTLSCSQTLNHNVMYWYQQKSSQAPKLLFHYYDKDFNNEADTPDNFQSRRPNTSFCFLDIRSPGLGDTAMYLCATSRRRQGVNYGYTFGSGTRLTVV.

This sequence joins TRBV30 and TRBJ1-5; D is ambiguous. V was pared by 1 base and J by 4 bases, with 8 bases between. The CDR3 extends over 13 amino acids. In germline, CDR1 is GTSNPN, CDR2 SVGIG (reference sequence). CDR3 DNA: TGTGCCTGGAGTGCCAGAGCGAATCAGCCCCAGCATTTT. Encoded protein: CAWSARANQPQHF.

V gene TRBV6-5 combines with J gene TRBJ1-2, with 7 nucleotides matching TRBD1. This CDR3 contains 14 residues. The J segment lost 3 bases and the V segment lost 6 bases, leaving 7 bases of the junction unmatched. Germline V lookup: CDR1 MNHEY, CDR2 SVGAGI. The CDR3 spells CASRSGQTYYGYTF. DNA for the CDR3: TGTGCCAGCAGGTCGGGACAGACCTACTATGGCTACACCTTC.

This clone occurred once. This chain uses TRBV7-3 with TRBJ2-1, with a possible D match to TRBD2 (5 bases). V was trimmed by 7 bases and J by 6 bases, leaving 10 bases between them. This CDR3 comprises 12 residues. The germline CDR1 and CDR2 sequences are SGHTA and FQGTGA. CDR3 sequence (DNA): TGTGCCAGCACCTTCGGACTCAATGAGCAGTTCTTC. Translated: CASTFGLNEQFF.

This clone appeared a few times. This sequence joins TRBV6-1 and TRBJ1-2, with TRBD1 matching over 8 bases. V lost 3 bases to trimming and J lost 8 bases; unmatched junction nucleotides: 23. CDR3 size: 19 residues. The germline V gene has CDR1 MNHNS and CDR2 SASEGT. This chain's CDR3 is CASSDFMRAGGAILQGYTF. The CDR3 DNA reads TGTGCCAGCAGTGATTTTATGAGGGCAGGGGGCGCGATATTACAGGGCTACACCTTC.

The chain recombines TRBV24-1 with TRBJ2-1; 8 bases fit TRBD2. There are 16 residues in the CDR3. The germline V gene has CDR1 KGHDR and CDR2 SFDVKD. V shed 4 bases and J 0 bases; nucleotides not matched to a gene: 4. The CDR3 loop reads CATSDLSGSSYNEQFF. In DNA form, the CDR3 reads TGTGCCACCAGTGACCTCAGCGGGAGCTCCTACAATGAGCAGTTCTTC.

The chain links TRBV6-8 to TRBJ2-5; the D gene is possibly TRBD2 (5 bases). This CDR3 region has 14 residues. The germline V gene encodes CDR1 MNHGY and CDR2 SAAAGT. V was pared by 10 bases and J by 5 bases, with 20 bases between. CDR3 region: CANKTPRGYETQYF. The CDR3 DNA is TGTGCCAACAAGACCCCCAGAGGGTATGAGACCCAGTACTTC.